This is a list of T cell receptor beta chains from one sample in a study of metastatic and nonmetastatic thyroid tumors. Using MiXCR, TCRdb reanalyzed the PCR reads. The sample lists fewer than 30,000 clones, about 16% seen once, with approximately 4.8% in the top ten. The sample was blood. Receptors were obtained from a female donor with papillary thyroid cancer or a benign thyroid nodule (not recorded which). Some clones in this sample may be carry-over from other donors' samples. Each CDR3 is given with its conserved first and last residue. D genes are given only for firm matches. Rows give clone size only sometimes, using once, few, many, or a class for an expanded clone.

J gene,clone size,D gene,V gene,CDR3 protein,CDR3 DNA
TRBJ1-1,.,.,TRBV30,CAWSVVRNTEAFF,TGTGCCTGGAGTGTAGTTCGGAACACTGAAGCTTTCTTT
TRBJ2-1,many,TRBD2,TRBV11-1,CASSPAPGLAGLYNEQFF,TGTGCCAGCAGCCCCGCCCCGGGACTAGCGGGACTTTACAATGAGCAGTTCTTC
TRBJ1-1,few,TRBD1,TRBV27,CASSWDRSTEAFF,TGTGCCAGCAGTTGGGACAGGAGCACTGAAGCTTTCTTT
TRBJ2-2,medium-sized,.,TRBV6-1,CASSPRLGFTGELFF,TGTGCCAGCAGTCCACGACTAGGGTTCACCGGGGAGCTGTTTTTT
TRBJ2-1,.,TRBD2,TRBV24-1,CATSDRVGGISFNEHFF,TGTGCCACCAGTGATCGGGTCGGGGGGATTTCCTTCAATGAGCATTTCTTC
TRBJ2-7,.,TRBD2,TRBV4-2,CASSQNPGGSDYEQYF,TGTGCCAGCAGCCAAAACCCGGGGGGGTCAGACTACGAGCAGTACTTC
TRBJ1-1,many,.,TRBV6-1,CASSVELSPGEAFF,TGTGCCAGCAGTGTGGAATTATCCCCGGGGGAAGCTTTCTTT
TRBJ2-1,many,.,TRBV9,CASSGGRGESSYNEQFF,TGTGCCAGCAGCGGAGGTAGGGGGGAAAGCTCCTACAATGAGCAGTTCTTC
TRBJ1-5,many,.,TRBV19,CASSRNQPGYSNQPQHF,TGTGCCAGTAGCAGAAATCAACCAGGGTATAGCAATCAGCCCCAGCATTTT
TRBJ2-5,many,.,TRBV20-1,CSARDVGGWGQETQYF,TGCAGTGCTAGAGATGTCGGGGGTTGGGGCCAAGAGACCCAGTACTTC
TRBJ2-7,.,.,TRBV5-1,CASSTEAGRKYEQYF,TGCGCCAGCAGCACTGAGGCGGGGAGGAAGTACGAGCAGTACTTC
TRBJ1-2,.,TRBD1,TRBV5-6,CASSLEGQGNGYTF,TGTGCCAGCAGCTTGGAGGGACAGGGGAATGGCTACACCTTC
TRBJ2-2,many,.,TRBV6-6,CASSYSSRGRVRNTGELFF,TGTGCCAGCAGTTACTCGAGTAGGGGGAGAGTTCGAAACACCGGGGAGCTGTTTTTT
TRBJ2-7,.,TRBD1,TRBV7-9,CASSQTATGGYEQYF,TGTGCCAGCAGCCAAACGGCGACAGGGGGGTACGAGCAGTACTTC
TRBJ1-6,many,.,TRBV7-2,CASSLAGSGFGSPLHF,TGTGCCAGCAGCTTAGCAGGGTCTGGTTTTGGCTCACCCCTCCACTTT
TRBJ2-7,many,.,TRBV5-6,CASSFFLWGNEQYF,TGTGCCAGCAGCTTTTTCTTGTGGGGTAACGAGCAGTACTTC
TRBJ2-7,.,.,TRBV20-1,CSARVPSESGSYEQYF,TGCAGTGCTAGAGTACCTAGCGAGAGCGGGTCCTACGAGCAGTACTTC
TRBJ2-7,many,TRBD1,TRBV20-1,CSARPWEGGGYEQYF,TGCAGTGCTAGACCATGGGAAGGGGGCGGGTACGAGCAGTACTTC
TRBJ2-7,.,TRBD2,TRBV28,CASSLWAGGTNSYEQYF,TGTGCCAGCAGTTTATGGGCGGGCGGGACTAATTCCTACGAGCAGTACTTC
TRBJ2-7,.,TRBD1,TRBV3-1,CASSHAGTDPYEQYF,TGTGCCAGCAGCCATGCCGGGACAGACCCTTACGAGCAGTACTTC
TRBJ2-3,medium-sized,TRBD2,TRBV12-3/TRBV12-4,CASSRTSGVYTDTQYF,TGTGCCAGCAGCCGGACTAGCGGCGTCTACACAGATACGCAGTATTTT
TRBJ1-6,.,TRBD1,TRBV7-8,CASSLGVEGQLNSPLHF,TGTGCCAGCAGCTTAGGGGTCGAGGGACAGCTGAATTCACCCCTCCACTTT
TRBJ1-6,many,.,TRBV3-1,CASSLAAGKGNSPLHF,TGTGCCAGCAGCTTAGCAGCCGGGAAAGGGAATTCACCCCTCCACTTT
TRBJ2-1,.,.,TRBV20-1,CSARGGRSYNEQFF,TGCAGTGCAAGGGGCGGGCGCTCCTACAATGAGCAGTTCTTC
TRBJ1-1,many,.,TRBV2,CASSESWGQDTEAFF,TGTGCCAGCAGTGAATCCTGGGGGCAGGACACTGAAGCTTTCTTT
TRBJ2-3,few,TRBD2,TRBV6-1,CASSEALGAGGSGDTQYF,TGTGCCAGCAGTGAAGCCCTGGGGGCGGGGGGTTCCGGAGATACGCAGTATTTT
TRBJ1-2,few,TRBD1,TRBV27,CASSRQGKLGYTF,TGTGCCAGCAGCAGACAGGGAAAGTTGGGCTACACCTTC
TRBJ1-1,many,.,TRBV9,CASSKRVGYTEAFF,TGTGCCAGCAGCAAGAGGGTCGGATACACTGAAGCTTTCTTT
TRBJ2-5,many,.,TRBV11-1,CASTPSPGLRQETQYF,TGTGCCAGCACCCCATCCCCAGGGCTTCGGCAAGAGACCCAGTACTTC
TRBJ1-5,many,.,TRBV20-1,CSAKRSGHSNQPQHF,TGCAGTGCCAAGCGGAGCGGGCATAGCAATCAGCCCCAGCATTTT
TRBJ2-3,many,.,TRBV11-2,CASSLLGGLTDTQYF,TGTGCCAGCAGCCTCCTCGGGGGGCTCACAGATACGCAGTATTTT
TRBJ1-1,few,TRBD1,TRBV27,CAISDQPGTGNTEAFF,TGTGCCATCAGTGATCAGCCCGGGACAGGTAACACTGAAGCTTTCTTT
TRBJ1-2,many,.,TRBV18,CASSPRQDGYTF,TGTGCCAGCTCACCTCGACAGGATGGCTACACCTTC
TRBJ1-5,.,.,TRBV9,CASRVDGGNQPQHF,TGTGCCAGCAGAGTAGATGGAGGGAATCAGCCCCAGCATTTT
TRBJ2-1,many,TRBD1,TRBV11-2,CASSLGSRGRGYNEQFF,TGTGCCAGCAGCTTAGGATCCAGGGGGCGAGGGTACAATGAGCAGTTCTTC
TRBJ1-2,few,.,TRBV6-1,CASSGQFLLGTF,TGTGCCAGCAGTGGACAGTTTCTTCTGGGGACCTTC
TRBJ1-4,many,.,TRBV7-8,CASSRRDIHTNEKLFF,TGTGCCAGCAGCCGCCGGGACATCCACACTAATGAAAAACTGTTTTTT
TRBJ1-1,few,.,TRBV6-1,CASRFNGHGLGHTEAFF,TGTGCCAGCAGATTTAACGGACACGGGTTAGGTCACACTGAAGCTTTCTTT
TRBJ2-1,.,TRBD2,TRBV19,CASSHGLAGGGDEQFF,TGTGCCAGTAGCCATGGACTAGCGGGAGGGGGGGATGAGCAGTTCTTC
TRBJ2-7,once,TRBD1,TRBV7-3,CASSHDGTGGIYEQYF,TGTGCCAGCAGCCATGACGGGACAGGGGGCATCTACGAGCAGTACTTC